This T cell receptor beta chain was identified during a study of OX40 agonist ivuxolimab in advanced cancers. Trimming cost V 2 bases and J 0 bases, with 17 bases left between them. The germline V gene has CDR1 SGHNT and CDR2 YYREEE (reference sequence). The CDR3 is made up of 17 amino acids. Method: immunoSEQ multiplex PCR; TCRdb's copy keeps in-frame clones and lacks some. Of about 50,000 clones in the sample, about 93% were seen once. This TCR came from an adult with an advanced solid tumor such as melanoma, head and neck, liver or kidney cancer. The source was CD4+ or CD8+ T cells sorted from blood, collected in a trial of the OX40 agonist ivuxolimab. The V call is TRBV5-4, the J call TRBJ2-5; D gene ambiguous. The CDR3: CASSFLLLRQDQETQYF. The CDR3 bases are TGTGCCAGCAGCTTTTTATTGCTGCGGCAGGACCAAGAGACCCAGTACTTC. The full variable domain, its missing parts supplied by reference TRBV5-4 and TRBJ2-5, is ETGVTQSPTHLIKTRGQQVTLRCSSQSGHNTVSWYQQALGQGPQFIFQYYREEENGRGNFPPRFSGLQFPNYSSELNVNALELDDSALYLCASSFLLLRQDQETQYFGPGTRLLVL.